This T cell receptor (beta chain) was retrieved from a study of blood T cell repertoires in COVID-19. Study at large: T cells, B-cell-depleted T cells, or PBMCs provided the cDNA or gDNA that served as material.

Measured with immunoSEQ multiplex PCR; TCRdb has only the in-frame clones, and not every one. Of 60,000 to 70,000 clones listed, about 82% are singletons. The TCR comes from a human donor in a cohort sampled during active COVID-19. Sequencing used peripheral blood.

DNA for the CDR3: TGTGCCAGCAGTCTATACACCGGGGAGCTGTTTTTT. It is translated as CASSLYTGELFF. V usage is TRBV12-3 or TRBV12-4 and J usage is TRBJ2-2; no reliable D call. This CDR3 comprises 12 residues. V gave up 5 bases and J gave up 3 bases, with 4 bases separating them.